The 27 T cell receptor beta chains given below trace back to one sample, sequenced in a study of identical twins. In TCRdb, the 5' RACE reads were re-called with MiXCR into one record per CDR3 protein. The table lists about 690,000 distinct CDR3 sequences, around 5.7% of them singletons. The sample taken for sequencing was naive T cells sorted from blood. The receptors here all came from a man younger than 30 in good health.

Many counts were recorded for this clonotype. The chain combines TRBV9 with TRBJ2-3; the match to TRBD2 covers 13 bases. The CDR3 has 16 residues. Germline V gives CDR1 SGDLS, CDR2 YYNGEE. After removal of 2 bases from V and 5 bases from J, the junction contained 5 bases not matched to a gene. The CDR3 spells CASSVEGLAGRDTQYF. The CDR3 coding sequence is TGTGCCAGCAGCGTCGAGGGACTAGCGGGACGAGATACGCAGTATTTT. Full variable domain (missing parts from reference TRBV9 and TRBJ2-3): DSGVTQTPKHLITATGQRVTLRCSPRSGDLSVYWYQQSLDQGLQFLIQYYNGEERAKGNILERFSAQQFPDLHSELNLSSLELGDSALYFCASSVEGLAGRDTQYFGPGTRLTVL.

A few counts support this clonotype. This chain joins TRBV20-1 and TRBJ2-2, with no clear D. The V and J ends lost 3 bases and 4 bases respectively, with 6 bases between them. This CDR3 has 12 amino acids. Germline lookup yields CDR1 DFQATT and CDR2 SNEGSKA (reference sequence). The CDR3 sequence is CSARGPTGELFF. The DNA for the CDR3 is TGCAGTGCTAGGGGTCCCACCGGGGAGCTGTTTTTT.

This clonotype was seen repeatedly, ten times or more. The chain links TRBV29-1 to TRBJ2-3, with unresolved D. CDR1 and CDR2 (germline): SQVTM, ANQGSEA. The CDR3 spans 13 residues. Trimming removed 3 bases at V and 2 bases at J, with 9 bases between. In nucleotides, the CDR3 is TGCAGCGTTGAGGGCAGAGCCACAGATACGCAGTATTTT. It yields the protein CSVEGRATDTQYF.

The gene calls are TRBV12-3 or TRBV12-4 and TRBJ2-6; unclear D gene. This CDR3 region has 14 residues. Trimming removed 9 bases from V and 3 bases from J, with 12 bases in between. CDR3 loop: CASRSLNGANVLTF. In nucleotides, the CDR3 is TGTGCCAGTAGATCTCTTAATGGGGCCAACGTCCTGACTTTC.

This clonotype was observed a handful of times. V gene TRBV7-2 combines with J gene TRBJ2-5, with TRBD2 matching over 15 bases. Germline loops: CDR1 SGHTA, CDR2 FQGNSA. V trimming: 5 bases; J trimming: 2 bases; junction bases outside the gene matches: 6. This CDR3 is 17 amino acids long. The CDR3, as DNA: TGTGCCAGCAGCGCGGGACTAGCGGGAGGAATACAAGAGACCCAGTACTTC. Protein product: CASSAGLAGGIQETQYF.

This clonotype was counted a few times. This chain links TRBV6-5 with TRBJ1-2; unclear D gene. The CDR3 extends over 15 amino acids. In germline, CDR1 is MNHEY, CDR2 SVGAGI. Between the trimmed V and J ends, which lost 0 bases and 3 bases, there was a span of 11 bases. For the CDR3, the DNA is TGTGCCAGCAGTTACTCGAAGTCAGCTTACTATGGCTACACCTTC. This translates into CASSYSKSAYYGYTF.

This clonotype was picked up many times. The chain joins TRBV5-5 to TRBJ2-3, with 10 bases fitting TRBD2. The germline gives CDR1 SGHKS, CDR2 YYEKEE (reference sequence). There are 18 residues in the CDR3. The junction had 10 bases not matched to a gene; V was cut back by 1 base and J by 2 bases. The CDR3, as DNA: TGTGCCAGCAGCTTGAGGCCGGGAACTAGCGGGAACACAGATACGCAGTATTTT. Residues: CASSLRPGTSGNTDTQYF.

The chain couples TRBV15 to TRBJ2-7; TRBD2 aligns across 12 bases. V shed 5 bases, J shed 6 bases, and the junction held 8 bases outside the gene matches. This CDR3 has 15 residues. Germline CDR1 LNHNV, CDR2 YYDKDF (reference sequence). The CDR3: CATSLAGGTGREQYF. In DNA, the CDR3 is TGTGCCACCAGCCTAGCGGGAGGGACAGGTCGCGAGCAGTACTTC.

This clonotype was observed many times. V and J are TRBV12-3 or TRBV12-4 and TRBJ2-2, with 7 bases lining up with TRBD1. The CDR3 consists of 15 residues. The junction had 7 bases not matched to a gene; V was cut back by 3 bases and J by 6 bases. In DNA form, the CDR3 reads TGTGCCAGCAGTTTTCCGACAGGGAAATCCGGGGAGCTGTTTTTT. Amino acid sequence: CASSFPTGKSGELFF.

The chain recombines TRBV7-9 with TRBJ1-1; D perhaps matches TRBD1 (6 bases). Looked up from germline, CDR1 is SEHNR and CDR2 is FQNEAQ (reference sequence). The V end was cut by 5 bases, the J end by 0 bases, with 13 bases between. CDR3 size: 15 residues. For the CDR3, the DNA is TGTGCCAGCAGCCCTACGGGGACATTGAACACTGAAGCTTTCTTT. Encoded protein: CASSPTGTLNTEAFF.

The rearrangement uses TRBV7-8 and TRBJ2-7, with TRBD1 as a possible D gene (5 bases). V was shortened by 5 bases and J by 3 bases, with 14 bases between the two germline ends. This CDR3 spans 14 amino acids. The germline V gene encodes CDR1 SGHVS and CDR2 FQNEAQ. CDR3 region: CASSVDSYLYEQYF. CDR3 sequence (DNA): TGTGCCAGCAGCGTTGACAGTTATCTCTACGAGCAGTACTTC.

The table lists this clonotype with many counts. The V gene is TRBV28, the J gene TRBJ1-5; a weak D match, TRBD1 (6 bases). V was shortened by 4 bases and J by 0 bases, with 13 bases between the two germline ends. CDR3 length: 16 amino acids. The V gene's germline CDR1 is MDHEN and CDR2 SYDVKM. In DNA, the CDR3 is TGTGCCAGCAGTTCGTCGGGAGGGGGTAGCAATCAGCCCCAGCATTTT. This translates into CASSSSGGGSNQPQHF.

V and J are TRBV7-9 and TRBJ2-1; TRBD1 or TRBD2 may be the D gene (5 bases each). This CDR3 has 15 residues. Per germline, CDR1 SEHNR and CDR2 FQNEAQ (reference sequence). With 1 base removed from V and 9 bases from J, the gap between germline ends came to 16 bases. CDR3 sequence: CASSLVRDLVGEQFF. DNA of the CDR3: TGTGCCAGCAGCTTAGTGAGGGACCTCGTGGGTGAGCAGTTCTTC.

At least ten counts were recorded for this clonotype. The chain employs TRBV19 and TRBJ2-2; 7 bases fit TRBD1. Germline V CDR1 and CDR2: LNHDA, SQIVND (reference sequence). V trimming: 9 bases; J trimming: 5 bases; junction bases outside the gene matches: 18. The CDR3 sequence is 17 residues long. The CDR3 DNA is TGTGCCAGCGCGCACGAAGGCGACAGGGTTCGGACCGGGGAGCTGTTTTTT. Its protein product is CASAHEGDRVRTGELFF.

The chain combines TRBV29-1 with TRBJ1-2; 8 nucleotides agree with TRBD1. The CDR3 length is 12 residues. Germline V gene data show CDR1 as SQVTM and CDR2 as ANQGSEA. Unmatched junction bases numbered 3, after V lost 6 bases and J lost 3 bases. The CDR3 here is CSVPTGDYGYTF. CDR3 DNA: TGCAGCGTACCGACAGGGGACTATGGCTACACCTTC.

The V gene is TRBV5-1, the J gene TRBJ2-1; D perhaps matches TRBD2 (5 bases). V was shortened by 0 bases and J by 8 bases, with 15 bases between the two germline ends. Germline V gives CDR1 SGHRS, CDR2 YFSETQ. This CDR3 comprises 15 residues. In DNA form, the CDR3 reads TGCGCCAGCAGCTTGGCACGAACTAGTCTCGATGAGCAGTTCTTC. Protein product: CASSLARTSLDEQFF.

This clonotype came up a few times. This chain uses TRBV3-1 with TRBJ2-3; 11 bases are shared with TRBD2. Looked up from germline, CDR1 is LGHDT and CDR2 is YNNKEL (reference sequence). This CDR3 comprises 15 residues. Trimming cost V 4 bases and J 11 bases; bases outside gene matches: 11. CDR3 bases: TGTGCCAGCAGCCGAGATCCCGGGACTAGCGGCGGGCAGTATTTT. Its translation: CASSRDPGTSGGQYF.

This clonotype came up many times. This chain joins TRBV24-1 and TRBJ1-5; D remains unclear. V was trimmed by 9 bases and J by 7 bases, leaving 15 bases between them. CDR1 KGHDR and CDR2 SFDVKD come from the germline V gene. The CDR3 length is 13 residues. CDR3 protein: CATLDQAGQPQHF. The CDR3, as DNA: TGTGCCACCCTGGACCAGGCGGGCCAGCCCCAGCATTTT.

This clonotype was seen many times. V is TRBV12-3 or TRBV12-4 and J is TRBJ1-1; D call uncertain. Trimming took 5 bases from V and 5 from J, leaving 12 bases between them. The length of the CDR3 is 13 residues. The CDR3: CASSPFLGTEAFF. The CDR3 coding sequence is TGTGCCAGCAGTCCCTTTTTGGGAACTGAAGCTTTCTTT.

This clonotype came up many times. This chain joins TRBV29-1 and TRBJ2-3; TRBD2 might be the D (6 bases). CDR3 length: 15 amino acids. Germline-derived CDR1 and CDR2 are SQVTM and ANQGSEA. Trimming cost V 4 bases and J 1 base, with 15 bases left between them. DNA of the CDR3: TGCAGCGTTGTATTTCCGGGAGCAGGCACAGATACGCAGTATTTT. Residues: CSVVFPGAGTDTQYF.

The V and J genes are TRBV12-3 or TRBV12-4 and TRBJ2-3; either TRBD1 or TRBD2 may supply D (5 bases each). Between the trimmed V and J ends, which lost 3 bases and 0 bases, there was a span of 13 bases. The CDR3 extends over 16 amino acids. This chain's CDR3 is CASSFIRDPSTDTQYF. The CDR3 nucleotides are TGTGCCAGCAGTTTCATTCGGGACCCCAGCACAGATACGCAGTATTTT.

The J gene is TRBJ1-4, the V gene TRBV20-1; the match to TRBD1 covers 7 bases. This CDR3 comprises 14 residues. The germline gives CDR1 DFQATT, CDR2 SNEGSKA (reference sequence). The junction had 5 bases not matched to a gene; V was cut back by 0 bases and J by 7 bases. The CDR3 loop is CSARDHRGGEKLFF. Written as DNA, the CDR3 is TGCAGTGCTAGAGACCACAGGGGAGGTGAAAAACTGTTTTTT.

In its sample, this clonotype was seen many times. The V gene is TRBV5-1, the J gene TRBJ2-3; possible D gene TRBD1, 5 bases. Germline CDR1 and CDR2: SGHRS and YFSETQ. The CDR3 length is 13 residues. Between the trimmed V and J ends, which lost 8 bases and 0 bases, there was a span of 10 bases. CDR3 in amino acids: CARLTVSTDTQYF. The CDR3, as DNA: TGCGCCAGGCTGACAGTGAGCACAGATACGCAGTATTTT. Full variable domain (missing parts from reference TRBV5-1 and TRBJ2-3): KAGVTQTPRYLIKTRGQQVTLSCSPISGHRSVSWYQQTPGQGLQFLFEYFSETQRNKGNFPGRFSGRQFSNSRSEMNVSTLELGDSALYLCARLTVSTDTQYFGPGTRLTVL.

This clonotype appeared many times. V gene TRBV25-1 combines with J gene TRBJ2-3; no clear D. The CDR3 has 15 residues. Deletions cut 1 base from V and 0 bases from J, with 8 bases between. Germline V CDR1 and CDR2: MGHDK, SYGVNS. The CDR3 bases are TGTGCCAGCAGTGAATCTGATTGGAGCACAGATACGCAGTATTTT. Translation gives CASSESDWSTDTQYF.

V and J are TRBV5-6 and TRBJ1-2; a weak D match, TRBD1 (6 bases). V lost 6 bases to trimming and J lost 7 bases, with 16 bases between them. CDR1 and CDR2 (germline): SGHDT, YYEEEE. This CDR3 contains 13 residues. As DNA, the CDR3 is TGTGCCAGCAACACAGGGCAGGGGTCTGGCTACACCTTC. This gives the protein CASNTGQGSGYTF.

This clonotype was detected many times. CDR3 sequence: CASSWRPGGTIHKGELFF. In DNA, the CDR3 is TGTGCCAGCAGCTGGCGCCCCGGCGGAACCATTCACAAAGGGGAGCTGTTTTTT. V is TRBV11-3 and J is TRBJ2-2; D is uncertain. The V end lost 4 bases, the J end lost 8 bases, and 26 bases lay between the germline ends. CDR1 is SGHNT and CDR2 is YENEEA in the germline V gene. This CDR3 is built from 18 residues.

This clonotype was counted between two and nine times. V gene TRBV11-1 combines with J gene TRBJ2-7, with a possible D match to TRBD2 (5 bases). CDR3 length equals 18 residues. V lost 5 bases and J lost 0, with 23 bases in between. Germline V gene lookup returns CDR1 SGHAT and CDR2 FQDESV (reference sequence). This chain's CDR3 is CASSPEPFSEAPSYEQYF. The CDR3 DNA is TGTGCCAGCAGCCCAGAGCCGTTCTCGGAGGCCCCCTCCTACGAGCAGTACTTC.